This is a list of T cell receptor beta chains from one sample in a study of a mutant IDH1 vaccine in newly diagnosed glioma. These receptors are not linked to any known antigen. Data came from immunoSEQ multiplex PCR; TCRdb stores just in-frame clones and leaves some out. The repertoire has 35,000 to 50,000 clones, 83% of them found once; the top ten carry under 6%. Sample: PBMCs, taken from a glioma patient whose treatment included an IDH1 peptide vaccine. These receptors came from a woman in her forties or fifties with glioma. Each CDR3 is given with its conserved first and last residue. The D gene is left open where the match is weak. Rows may omit the clone size; those that give it use once, few, many or a size class.

D	V	J	size	DNA	CDR3
-	TRBV6-6	TRBJ1-1	-	TGTGCCAGCAGCCAGGATAAAGCTTTCTTT	CASSQDKAFF
TRBD1	TRBV6-5	TRBJ2-3	-	TGTGCCAGCACTTTCAGGACAGGGGATACGCAGTATTTT	CASTFRTGDTQYF
-	TRBV7-7	TRBJ2-7	once	TGTGCCAGCAGCTTAGACAGGGCGGGGGAGCAGTACTTC	CASSLDRAGEQYF
-	TRBV9	TRBJ1-5	-	TGTGCCAGCAGCGTAGGTCAGGGCAATCAGCCCCAGCATTTT	CASSVGQGNQPQHF
-	TRBV5-8	TRBJ1-4	-	TGTGCCAGCAGCTTAGGGACGACAGCTAGAAACCTTGAAAAACTGTTTTTT	CASSLGTTARNLEKLFF
-	TRBV6-1	TRBJ1-1	-	TGTGCCAGCAGTGAATATGGACAGAACACTGAAGCTTTCTTT	CASSEYGQNTEAFF
-	TRBV18	TRBJ2-7	-	TGTGCCAGCTCGGTCGATGCCTACGAGCAGTACTTC	CASSVDAYEQYF
-	TRBV27	TRBJ2-7	-	TGTGCCAGCAGTTCCCTGCGGCACTACGAGCAGTACTTC	CASSSLRHYEQYF
-	TRBV19	TRBJ1-4	-	TGTGCCAGTAGGCCGCGGGGTGAAAAACTGTTTTTT	CASRPRGEKLFF
TRBD1	TRBV4-1	TRBJ1-6	few	TGCGCCAGCAGCCAAGAAAGGACAGGGGGTTCACCCCTCCACTTT	CASSQERTGGSPLHF
TRBD1	TRBV27	TRBJ1-5	-	TGTGCCAGCAGTTTGACAGGGAGTCAGCCCCAGCATTTT	CASSLTGSQPQHF
-	TRBV29-1	TRBJ1-2	-	TGCAGCGTTGATCTTTTGCTCTATGGCTACACCTTC	CSVDLLLYGYTF
-	TRBV4-1	TRBJ1-5	-	TGCGCCAGCAGCCAAGATGGACAGAAACATCAGCCCCAGCATTTT	CASSQDGQKHQPQHF
TRBD1	TRBV6-5	TRBJ1-2	-	TGTGCCAGCGGTCAGGGGGCTGGTCTGGGTGGCTACACCTTC	CASGQGAGLGGYTF
-	TRBV18	TRBJ2-7	once	TGTGCCAGCTCACTACACCGGGACACGACCTACGAGCAGTACTTC	CASSLHRDTTYEQYF